These 9 T cell receptor beta chains share one sample of origin, sequenced in a study of T cells after posttransplantation cyclophosphamide. Some clones are missing from TCRdb's copy, which holds only in-frame ones; the method was immunoSEQ multiplex PCR. The sample holds around 5,700 clones, and no clone turns up only once. A marrow graft followed busulfan-fludarabine conditioning, with cyclophosphamide on days +3 and +4. The sequences come from PBMCs, collected about 390 days after allogeneic stem cell transplant with posttransplant cyclophosphamide. These receptors were taken from a male patient aged 60-69 years who received an allogeneic stem cell transplant from a related donor, was CMV-positive, and had acute GVHD only. Some T cells could come from the graft donor.

This clone was detected many times. The chain uses TRBV19 and TRBJ1-6; 7 bases align to TRBD1. The germline V gene encodes CDR1 LNHDA and CDR2 SQIVND (reference sequence). This CDR3 is built from 14 residues. J was trimmed by 9 bases and V by 9 bases; bases with no gene match: 11. CDR3 DNA sequence: TGTGCCAGCCAGACAGGGCAGGAGAGTTCACCCCTCCACTTT. Its protein is CASQTGQESSPLHF.

In this sample, this clone turned up many times. CDR3 coding DNA: TGTGCCAGCTCACCACGGCGGGCCTACGAGCAGTACTTC. This translates into CASSPRRAYEQYF. This rearrangement joins TRBV18 to TRBJ2-7; weak D call: TRBD2 (5 bases). CDR3 length equals 13 residues. With 1 base removed from V and 2 bases from J, the gap between germline ends came to 6 bases. Germline CDR1 reads KGHSH; CDR2 reads LQKENI.

This clone was seen a handful of times. This rearrangement joins TRBV27 to TRBJ1-4; D gene uncertain. Trimming took off 8 bases at V and 7 bases at J, with 17 bases between the two ends. This CDR3 is 14 amino acids long. CDR1 MNHEY and CDR2 SMNVEV come from the germline V gene (reference sequence). CDR3 protein: CASRPELVGEKLFF. The DNA for the CDR3 is TGTGCCAGCCGCCCGGAGTTGGTTGGTGAAAAACTGTTTTTT.

This clone was seen at least ten times. This chain connects TRBV6-1 to TRBJ1-3; no clear D gene. V was trimmed by 8 bases and J by 4 bases, leaving 6 bases between them. CDR1 is MNHNS, CDR2 SASEGT, per germline. The CDR3 sequence is 11 residues long. CDR3 loop: CASSIGNTIYF. For the CDR3, the DNA is TGTGCCAGCTCCATCGGAAACACCATATATTTT.

This clone was seen many times. The chain uses TRBV7-7 and TRBJ2-5, with D maybe TRBD2 (5 bases). CDR3 length: 13 residues. CDR1 is SSHAT, CDR2 FNYEAQ, per germline (reference sequence). The V end lost 1 base, the J end lost 7 bases, and 10 bases lay between the germline ends. Here the CDR3 reads CASSLGDEGTQYF. As DNA, the CDR3 is TGTGCCAGCAGCTTAGGCGACGAGGGGACCCAGTACTTC.

This clone was picked up many times. The chain is built from TRBV19 and TRBJ2-3, with 10 positions matching TRBD1. Germline V gene data show CDR1 as LNHDA and CDR2 as SQIVND (reference sequence). The V gene end was trimmed by 1 base and the J gene end by 14 bases; junction bases not matched to a gene: 0. CDR3 size: 11 residues. The CDR3 loop is CASSIGDRGYF. CDR3 nucleotides: TGTGCCAGTAGTATAGGGGACAGGGGGTATTTT.

This clone occurred many times. V is TRBV27 and J is TRBJ2-2; D possibly corresponds to TRBD2 (6 bases). From germline, CDR1 is MNHEY and CDR2 SMNVEV (reference sequence). V lost 8 bases and J 6 bases, leaving 19 bases between the germline ends. CDR3 length: 15 amino acids. CDR3: CASWGGVEGSGELFF. In DNA, the CDR3 is TGTGCCAGCTGGGGCGGGGTTGAGGGATCCGGGGAGCTGTTTTTT.

This clone was recorded many times. The chain links TRBV7-2 to TRBJ2-1; TRBD2 matches at 8 bases. The germline gives CDR1 SGHTA, CDR2 FQGNSA. V shed 4 bases, J shed 1 base, and the junction held 12 bases outside the gene matches. The CDR3 loop spans 18 amino acids. DNA for the CDR3: TGTGCCAGCAGCTGGGGGCTAGCGGGTCAGGGGTCCTACAATGAGCAGTTCTTC. Protein: CASSWGLAGQGSYNEQFF.

This clone is judged medium-sized. CDR3: CASSPVSEREGHEQYF. CDR3 nucleotides: TGCGCCAGCAGCCCAGTGAGCGAGCGGGAGGGCCACGAGCAGTACTTC. The V call is TRBV4-1, the J call TRBJ2-7; 10 nucleotides line up with TRBD2. With 4 bases clipped from V and 5 bases from J, the junction kept 11 bases outside the gene matches. Germline values: CDR1 MGHRA, CDR2 YSYEKL. CDR3 size: 16 residues.